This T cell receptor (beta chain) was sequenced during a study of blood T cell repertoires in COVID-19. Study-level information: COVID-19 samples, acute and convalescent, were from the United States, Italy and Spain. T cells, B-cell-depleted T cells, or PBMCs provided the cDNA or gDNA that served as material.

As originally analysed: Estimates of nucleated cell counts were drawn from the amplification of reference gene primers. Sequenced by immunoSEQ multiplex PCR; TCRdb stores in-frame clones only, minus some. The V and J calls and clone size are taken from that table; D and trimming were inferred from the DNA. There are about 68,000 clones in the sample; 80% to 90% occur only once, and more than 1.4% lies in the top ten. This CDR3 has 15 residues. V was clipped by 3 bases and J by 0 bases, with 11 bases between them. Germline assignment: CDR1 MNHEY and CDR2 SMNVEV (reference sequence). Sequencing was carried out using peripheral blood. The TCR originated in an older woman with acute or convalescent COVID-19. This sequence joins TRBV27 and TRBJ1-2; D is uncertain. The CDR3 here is CASSLRSASNYGYTF. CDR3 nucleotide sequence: TGTGCCAGCAGTTTGCGGTCAGCCTCTAACTATGGCTACACCTTC.